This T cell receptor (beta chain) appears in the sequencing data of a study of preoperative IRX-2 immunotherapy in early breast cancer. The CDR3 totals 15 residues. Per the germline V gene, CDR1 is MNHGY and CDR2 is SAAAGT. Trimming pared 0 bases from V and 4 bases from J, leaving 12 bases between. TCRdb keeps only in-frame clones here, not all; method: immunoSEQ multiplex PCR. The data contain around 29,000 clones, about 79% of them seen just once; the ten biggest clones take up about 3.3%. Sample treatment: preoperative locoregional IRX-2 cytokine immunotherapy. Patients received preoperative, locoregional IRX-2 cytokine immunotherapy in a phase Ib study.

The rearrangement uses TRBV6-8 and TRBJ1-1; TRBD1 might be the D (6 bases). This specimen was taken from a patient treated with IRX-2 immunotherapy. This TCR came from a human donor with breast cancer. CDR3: CASSYSMGGGTEAFF. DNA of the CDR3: TGTGCCAGCAGTTACTCGATGGGAGGGGGCACTGAAGCTTTCTTT.